The clone carrying this T cell receptor beta chain was recorded a few times. What it binds is unknown. These data belong to a study of cytomegalovirus exposure and HLA in healthy donors. Study outcomes and limitations: Reportedly, TCR beta sequences accurately predicted HLA-A and HLA-B alleles in most subjects.

Trimming left V 7 bases short and J 1 base short, with 10 bases between. Germline loops: CDR1 MNHNS, CDR2 SASEGT. The CDR3 sequence is 13 residues long. Primers for the PCR totalled 60 Vbeta and 13 Jbeta. Some clones are missing from TCRdb's copy, which holds only in-frame ones; the method was immunoSEQ multiplex PCR. The sample carries roughly 170,000 clones, more than 70% recorded once. The clonotype comes from a male donor in good health and CMV-seronegative. The gene calls are TRBV6-1 and TRBJ1-1; D remains unclear. The sample comprised PBMCs. DNA of the CDR3: TGTGCCAGCACGAATCCAGGGAACACTGAAGCTTTCTTT. Its protein is CASTNPGNTEAFF.